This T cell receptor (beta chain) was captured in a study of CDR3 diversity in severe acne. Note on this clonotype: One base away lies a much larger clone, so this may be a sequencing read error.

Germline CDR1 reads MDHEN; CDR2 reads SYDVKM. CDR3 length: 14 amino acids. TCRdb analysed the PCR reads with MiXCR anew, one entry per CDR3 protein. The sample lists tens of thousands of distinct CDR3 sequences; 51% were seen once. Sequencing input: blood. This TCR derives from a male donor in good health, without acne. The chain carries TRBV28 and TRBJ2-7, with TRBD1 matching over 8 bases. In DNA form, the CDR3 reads TGTGCCAGCAGTTCTTATCAGGGGGCGGGCGAGCCGTACTTC. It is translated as CASSSYQGAGEPYF.